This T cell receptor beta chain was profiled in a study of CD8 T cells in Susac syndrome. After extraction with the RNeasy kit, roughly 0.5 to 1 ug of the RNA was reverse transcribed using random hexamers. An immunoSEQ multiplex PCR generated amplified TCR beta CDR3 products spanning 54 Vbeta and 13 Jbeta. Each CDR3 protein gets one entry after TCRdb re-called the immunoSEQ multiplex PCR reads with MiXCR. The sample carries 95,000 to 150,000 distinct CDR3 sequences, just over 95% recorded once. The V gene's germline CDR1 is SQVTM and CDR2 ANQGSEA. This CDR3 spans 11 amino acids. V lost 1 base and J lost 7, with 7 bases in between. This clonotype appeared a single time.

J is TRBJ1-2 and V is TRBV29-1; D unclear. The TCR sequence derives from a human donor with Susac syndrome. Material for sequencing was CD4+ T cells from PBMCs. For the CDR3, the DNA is TGCAGCGTTGAAGGGACTAGTGGCTACACCTTC. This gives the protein CSVEGTSGYTF.